This TCR beta chain was sequenced during a study of breast tumors, draining lymph nodes, adjacent tissues. J lost 2 bases, V lost 10 bases, and 8 bases had no gene match. The CDR3 sequence is 14 residues long. Germline V gene sequence: CDR1 WSHSY, CDR2 SAAADI. Breast cancer patients provided tissue from their axillary draining lymph nodes. TCRdb ran MiXCR on the multiplex PCR reads and lists one entry per CDR3 protein. Of about 180,000 distinct CDR3 sequences in the sample, more than 25% were seen once. This clonotype was recorded at least ten times. This clonotype originated in a female donor with breast cancer. Some clones in this sample may be carry-over from other donors' samples. The sample consisted of axillary lymph node tissue. This chain links TRBV10-2 with TRBJ1-5; 7 positions agree with TRBD1. CDR3 sequence reads: CATGTGVGNQPQHF. The CDR3 nucleotides are TGCGCCACCGGAACAGGGGTGGGCAATCAGCCCCAGCATTTT.